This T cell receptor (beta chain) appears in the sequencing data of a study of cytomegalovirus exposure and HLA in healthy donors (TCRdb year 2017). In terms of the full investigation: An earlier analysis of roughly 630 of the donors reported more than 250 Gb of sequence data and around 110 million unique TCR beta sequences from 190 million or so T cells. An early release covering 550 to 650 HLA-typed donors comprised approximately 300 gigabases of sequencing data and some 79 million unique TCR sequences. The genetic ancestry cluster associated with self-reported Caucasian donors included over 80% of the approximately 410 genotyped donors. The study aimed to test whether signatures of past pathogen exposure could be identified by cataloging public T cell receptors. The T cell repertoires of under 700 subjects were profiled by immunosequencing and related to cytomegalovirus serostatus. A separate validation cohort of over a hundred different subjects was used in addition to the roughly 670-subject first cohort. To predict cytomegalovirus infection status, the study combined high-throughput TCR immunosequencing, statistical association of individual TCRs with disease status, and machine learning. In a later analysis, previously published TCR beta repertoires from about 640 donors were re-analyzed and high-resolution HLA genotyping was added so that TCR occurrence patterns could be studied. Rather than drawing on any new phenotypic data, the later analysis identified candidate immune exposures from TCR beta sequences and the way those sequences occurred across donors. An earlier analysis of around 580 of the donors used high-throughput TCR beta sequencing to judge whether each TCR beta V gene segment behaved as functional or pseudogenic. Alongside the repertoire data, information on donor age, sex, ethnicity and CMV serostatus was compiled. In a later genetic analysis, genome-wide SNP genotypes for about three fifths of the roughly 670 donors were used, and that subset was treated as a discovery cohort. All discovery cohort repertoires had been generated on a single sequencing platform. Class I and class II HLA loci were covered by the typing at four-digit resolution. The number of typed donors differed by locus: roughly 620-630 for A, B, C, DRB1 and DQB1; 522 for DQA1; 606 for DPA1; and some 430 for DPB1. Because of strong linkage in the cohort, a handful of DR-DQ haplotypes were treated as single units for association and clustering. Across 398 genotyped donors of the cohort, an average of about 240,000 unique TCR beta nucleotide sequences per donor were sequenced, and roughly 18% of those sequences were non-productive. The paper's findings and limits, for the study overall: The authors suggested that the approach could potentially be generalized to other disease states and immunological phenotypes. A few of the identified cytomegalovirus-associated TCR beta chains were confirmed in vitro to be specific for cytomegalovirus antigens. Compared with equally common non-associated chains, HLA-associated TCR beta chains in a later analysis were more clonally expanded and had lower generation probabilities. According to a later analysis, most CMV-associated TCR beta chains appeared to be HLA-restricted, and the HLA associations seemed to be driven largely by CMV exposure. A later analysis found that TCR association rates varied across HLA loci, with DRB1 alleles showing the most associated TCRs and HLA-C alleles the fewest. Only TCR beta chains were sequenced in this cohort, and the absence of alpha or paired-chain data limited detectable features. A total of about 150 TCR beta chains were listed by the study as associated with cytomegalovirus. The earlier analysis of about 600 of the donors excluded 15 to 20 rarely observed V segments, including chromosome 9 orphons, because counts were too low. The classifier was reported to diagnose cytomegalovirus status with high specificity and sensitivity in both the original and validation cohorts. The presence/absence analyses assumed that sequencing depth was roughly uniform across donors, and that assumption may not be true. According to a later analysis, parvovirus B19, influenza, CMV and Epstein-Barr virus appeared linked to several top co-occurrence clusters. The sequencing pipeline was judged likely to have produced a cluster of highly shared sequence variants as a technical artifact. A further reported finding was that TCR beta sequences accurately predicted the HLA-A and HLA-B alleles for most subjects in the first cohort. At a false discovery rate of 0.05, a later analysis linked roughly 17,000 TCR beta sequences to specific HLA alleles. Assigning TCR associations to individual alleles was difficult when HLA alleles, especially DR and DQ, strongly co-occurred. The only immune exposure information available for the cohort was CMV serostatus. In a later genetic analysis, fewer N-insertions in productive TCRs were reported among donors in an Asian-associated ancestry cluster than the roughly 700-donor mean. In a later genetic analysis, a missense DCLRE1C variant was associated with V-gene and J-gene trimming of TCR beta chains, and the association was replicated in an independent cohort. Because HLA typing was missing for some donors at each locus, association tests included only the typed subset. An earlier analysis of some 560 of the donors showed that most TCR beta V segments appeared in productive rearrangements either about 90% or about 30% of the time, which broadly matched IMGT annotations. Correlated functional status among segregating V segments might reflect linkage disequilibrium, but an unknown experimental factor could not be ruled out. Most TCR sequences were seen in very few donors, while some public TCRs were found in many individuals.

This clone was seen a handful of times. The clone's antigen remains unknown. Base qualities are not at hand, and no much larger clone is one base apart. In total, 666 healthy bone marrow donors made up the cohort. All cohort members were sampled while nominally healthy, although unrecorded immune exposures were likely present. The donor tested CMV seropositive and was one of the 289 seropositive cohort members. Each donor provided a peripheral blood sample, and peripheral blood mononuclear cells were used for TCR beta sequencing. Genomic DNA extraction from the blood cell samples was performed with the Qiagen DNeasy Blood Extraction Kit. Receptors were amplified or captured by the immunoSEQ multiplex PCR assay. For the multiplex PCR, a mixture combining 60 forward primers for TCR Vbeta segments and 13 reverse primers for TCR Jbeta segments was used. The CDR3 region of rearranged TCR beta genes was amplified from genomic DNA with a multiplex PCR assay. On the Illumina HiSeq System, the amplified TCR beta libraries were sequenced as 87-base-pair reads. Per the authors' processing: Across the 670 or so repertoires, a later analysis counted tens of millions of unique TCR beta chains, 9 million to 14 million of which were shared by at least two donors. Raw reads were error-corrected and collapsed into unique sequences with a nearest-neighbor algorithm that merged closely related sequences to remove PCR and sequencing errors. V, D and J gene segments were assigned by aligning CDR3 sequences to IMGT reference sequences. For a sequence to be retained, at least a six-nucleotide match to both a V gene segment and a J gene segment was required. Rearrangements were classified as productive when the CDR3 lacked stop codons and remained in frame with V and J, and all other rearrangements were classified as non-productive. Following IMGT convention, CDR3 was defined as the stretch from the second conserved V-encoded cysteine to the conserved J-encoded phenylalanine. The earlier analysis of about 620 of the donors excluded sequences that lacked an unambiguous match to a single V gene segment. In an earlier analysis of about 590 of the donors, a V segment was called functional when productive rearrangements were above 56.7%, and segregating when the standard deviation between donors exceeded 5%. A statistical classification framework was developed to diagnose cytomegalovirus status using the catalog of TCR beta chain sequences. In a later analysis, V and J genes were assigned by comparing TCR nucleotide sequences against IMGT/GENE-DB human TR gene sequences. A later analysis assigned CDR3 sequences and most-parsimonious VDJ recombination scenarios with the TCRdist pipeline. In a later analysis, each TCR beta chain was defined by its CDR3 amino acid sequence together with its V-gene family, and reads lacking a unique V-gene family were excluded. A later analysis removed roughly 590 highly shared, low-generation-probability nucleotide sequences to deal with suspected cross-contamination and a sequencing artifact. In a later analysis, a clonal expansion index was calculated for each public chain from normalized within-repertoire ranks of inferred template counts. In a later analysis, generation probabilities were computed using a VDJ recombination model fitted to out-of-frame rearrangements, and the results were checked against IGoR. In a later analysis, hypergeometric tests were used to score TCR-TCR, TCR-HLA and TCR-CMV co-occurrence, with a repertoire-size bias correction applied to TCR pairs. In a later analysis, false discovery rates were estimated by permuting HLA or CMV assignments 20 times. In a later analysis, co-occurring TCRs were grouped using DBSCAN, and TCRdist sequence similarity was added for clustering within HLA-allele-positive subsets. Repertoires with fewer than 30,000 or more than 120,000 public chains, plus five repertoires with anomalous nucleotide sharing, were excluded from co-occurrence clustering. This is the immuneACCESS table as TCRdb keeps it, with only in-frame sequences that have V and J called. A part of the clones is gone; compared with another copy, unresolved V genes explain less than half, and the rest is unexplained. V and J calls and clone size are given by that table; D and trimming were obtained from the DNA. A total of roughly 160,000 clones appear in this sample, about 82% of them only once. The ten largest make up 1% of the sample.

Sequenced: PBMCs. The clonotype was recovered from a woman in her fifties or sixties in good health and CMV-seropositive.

The bases read TGTGCCAGTAGCCGAACAGGGGGGGGAGAGACCCAGTACTTC. Its translation reads: CASSRTGGGETQYF. The sequence links TRBV19 to TRBJ2-5; the D gene is perhaps TRBD1, from 8 matching bases. V lost 6 bases and J lost 4 bases; the stretch between them is 15 bases long. Reading from cysteine to phenylalanine, the CDR3 counts 14 amino acids. The CDR3 DNA has 42 bases and is translated from base 1. The germline V gene (reference sequence) gives CDR1 as LNHDA and CDR2 as SQIVND.